This T cell receptor (beta chain) derives from a study of blood T cell repertoires in COVID-19. Across the whole study: T cells, B-cell-depleted T cells, or PBMCs supplied cDNA or gDNA.

Original methodology: The assay estimated nucleated cells by amplifying reference gene primers. Measured with immunoSEQ multiplex PCR; TCRdb has only the in-frame clones, and not every one. The V and J calls and the clone size are those of that table, but D and trimming were determined from the DNA. This table holds 200,000 to 250,000 clones, approximately 80% found once. The CDR3 consists of 16 residues. With 4 bases removed from V and 0 bases from J, the gap between germline ends came to 13 bases. Germline V gene lookup returns CDR1 MDHEN and CDR2 SYDVKM. The V gene is TRBV28, the J gene TRBJ1-3; D is perhaps TRBD1 (6 bases). What was sequenced was peripheral blood. The TCR sequence derives from a man under 40 who had recovered from COVID-19. CDR3 protein: CASSSGGAYSGNTIYF. The CDR3 DNA reads TGTGCCAGCAGTTCTGGGGGCGCCTACTCTGGAAACACCATATATTTT.